The text below deals with one TCR beta chain. As yet, its antigen is unknown. Sorted subsets were amplified in replicate PCRs using 150 to 250 ng DNA, approximately 30,000 T cell genomes. Assay: immunoSEQ multiplex PCR; the TCRdb copy retains only in-frame clones and omits some. The repertoire holds about 1 million clones, roughly 80% seen once, with approximately 1.5% in the top ten. Germline V gene sequence: CDR1 SGHDT, CDR2 YYEEEE. The CDR3 is 14 residues long. The V gene end was trimmed by 4 bases and the J gene end by 5 bases; junction bases not matched to a gene: 3. These data are taken from a study of shared clonotypes between healthy human individuals. Study-wide findings and caveats: It was observed that 5% to 6.5% of naive CD4 clonotypes were shared across several donors. Researchers found naive subsets generally carried larger estimated richness than memory subsets.

The investigators split CD4+ cells into a CD45RA+ naive subset and a CD45RA-negative memory subset. The TCR was taken from a man aged 18 to 30 in good health. Sequenced input: memory CD4+ T cells sorted from blood. The subset was: CD45RA-negative fraction. The rearrangement joins TRBV5-6 to TRBJ2-5; 12 bases line up with TRBD2. This CDR3 is CASSPTSGGETQYF. For the CDR3, the DNA is TGTGCCAGCAGCCCAACTAGCGGGGGGGAGACCCAGTACTTC. The whole variable domain, filled in from reference TRBV5-6 and TRBJ2-5, reads DAGVTQSPTHLIKTRGQQVTLRCSPKSGHDTVSWYQQALGQGPQFIFQYYEEEERQRGNFPDRFSGHQFPNYSSELNVNALLLGDSALYLCASSPTSGGETQYFGPGTRLLVL.